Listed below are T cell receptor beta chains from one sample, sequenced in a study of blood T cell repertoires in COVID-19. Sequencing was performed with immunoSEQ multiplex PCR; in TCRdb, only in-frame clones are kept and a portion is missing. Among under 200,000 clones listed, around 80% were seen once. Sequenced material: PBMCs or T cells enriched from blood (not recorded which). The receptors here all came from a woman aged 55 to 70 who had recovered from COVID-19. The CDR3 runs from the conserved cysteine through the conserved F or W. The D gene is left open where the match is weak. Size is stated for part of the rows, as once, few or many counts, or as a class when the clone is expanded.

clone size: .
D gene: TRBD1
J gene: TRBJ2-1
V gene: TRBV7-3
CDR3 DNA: TGTGCCAGCAGCTTAGGGACAGACAATGAGCAGTTCTTC
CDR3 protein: CASSLGTDNEQFF

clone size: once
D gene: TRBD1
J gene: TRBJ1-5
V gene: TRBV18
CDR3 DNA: TGTGCCAGCTCAGGGACAGGGATCGGACAGCCCCAGCATTTT
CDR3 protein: CASSGTGIGQPQHF

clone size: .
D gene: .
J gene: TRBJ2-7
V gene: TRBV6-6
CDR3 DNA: TGTGCCAGCAGAGGGTCGGGACAAACCCCCTACGAGCAGTACTTC
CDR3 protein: CASRGSGQTPYEQYF

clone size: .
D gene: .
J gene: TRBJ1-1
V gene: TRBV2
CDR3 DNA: TGTGCCAGCAGTGTACAGGCCCTTAGAAGGACTGAAGCTTTCTTT
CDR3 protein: CASSVQALRRTEAFF

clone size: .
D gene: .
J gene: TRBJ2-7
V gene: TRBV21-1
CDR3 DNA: TGTGGCGACGGGGAGCAGTACTTC
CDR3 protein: CGDGEQYF

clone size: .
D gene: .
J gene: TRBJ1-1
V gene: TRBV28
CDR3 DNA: TGTGCCAGCAGTTACGTGGGTCGGGGCACTGAAGCTTTCTTT
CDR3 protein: CASSYVGRGTEAFF

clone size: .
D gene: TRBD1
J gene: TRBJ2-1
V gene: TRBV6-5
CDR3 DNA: TGTGCCAGCAGTATCAATACAGGGGGTGAGCAGTTCTTC
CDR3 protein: CASSINTGGEQFF

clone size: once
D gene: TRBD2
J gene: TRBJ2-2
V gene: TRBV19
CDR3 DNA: TGTGCCAGTAGTAACCTAGCGGACGTCACCGGGGAGCTGTTTTTT
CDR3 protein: CASSNLADVTGELFF

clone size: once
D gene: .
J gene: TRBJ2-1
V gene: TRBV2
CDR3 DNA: TGTGCCAGCACGATGGGGGGGGCCGGAGAGCAGTTCTTC
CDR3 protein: CASTMGGAGEQFF

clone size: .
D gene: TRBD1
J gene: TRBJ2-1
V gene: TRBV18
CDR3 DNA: TGTGCCAGCTCACCCGAGGGACAGGGGAGACGAATCTTC
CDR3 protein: CASSPEGQGRRIF

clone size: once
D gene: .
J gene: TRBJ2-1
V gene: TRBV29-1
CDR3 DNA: TGCAGCGCTGTGAAGGACAGCTACGGGAATGAGCAGTTCTTC
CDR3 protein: CSAVKDSYGNEQFF

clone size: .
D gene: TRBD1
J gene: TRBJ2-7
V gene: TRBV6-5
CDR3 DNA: TGTGCCAGCAGTCGCCGGGACAGGGGCTTGGAGCAGTACTTC
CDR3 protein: CASSRRDRGLEQYF

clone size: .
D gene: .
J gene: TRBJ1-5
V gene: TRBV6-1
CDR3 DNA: TGTGCCAGCAGTGAAGGGACAGCTAGCAATCAGCCCCAGCATTTT
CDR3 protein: CASSEGTASNQPQHF

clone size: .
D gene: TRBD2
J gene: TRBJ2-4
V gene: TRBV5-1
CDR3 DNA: TGCGCCAGCAGCTTGGAGGGAGGCGGGAGGGACAAAAACATTCAGTACTTC
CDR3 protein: CASSLEGGGRDKNIQYF

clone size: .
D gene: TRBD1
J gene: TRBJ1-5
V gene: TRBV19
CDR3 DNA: TGTGCCAGTAGTATAGTCGACAGGGTCAATCAGCCCCAGCATTTT
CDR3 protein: CASSIVDRVNQPQHF

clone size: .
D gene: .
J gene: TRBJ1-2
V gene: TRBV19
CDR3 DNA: TGTGCCAGTAGTCCAGCTGAGGTATCTAACTATGGCTACACCTTC
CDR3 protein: CASSPAEVSNYGYTF

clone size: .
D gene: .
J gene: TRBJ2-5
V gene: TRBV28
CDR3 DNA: TGTGCCAGCAGTTCTCGACTAGTTTCGGAGACCCAGTACTTC
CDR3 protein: CASSSRLVSETQYF

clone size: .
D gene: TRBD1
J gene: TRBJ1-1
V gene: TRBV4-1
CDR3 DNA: TGCGCCAGCAGCCTCGACAGGGGGTCCACTGAAGCTTTCTTT
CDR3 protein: CASSLDRGSTEAFF

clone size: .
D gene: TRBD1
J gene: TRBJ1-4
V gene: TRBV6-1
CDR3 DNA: TGTGCCAGCAGTGAAGCCTGGGACAGGTTATATGAAAAACTGTTTTTT
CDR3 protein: CASSEAWDRLYEKLFF

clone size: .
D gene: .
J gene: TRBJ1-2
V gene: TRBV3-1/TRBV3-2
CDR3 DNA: TGTGCCAGCAGCCATAGTGCTTTTAACTATGGCTACACCTTC
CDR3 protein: CASSHSAFNYGYTF

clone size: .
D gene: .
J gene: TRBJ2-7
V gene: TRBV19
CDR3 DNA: TGTGCCAGTAGCCAACTTGGGGGGTACGAGCAGTACTTC
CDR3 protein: CASSQLGGYEQYF

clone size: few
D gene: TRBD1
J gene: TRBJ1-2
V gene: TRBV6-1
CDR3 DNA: TGTGCCAGCAGCCCAGGGGGCAGTGGCTACACCTTC
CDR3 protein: CASSPGGSGYTF

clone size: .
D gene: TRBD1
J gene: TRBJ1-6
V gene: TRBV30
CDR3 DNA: TGTGCCTCGAGGACCCGGGGACAGGGGATTTATAATTCACCCCTCCACTTT
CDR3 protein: CASRTRGQGIYNSPLHF

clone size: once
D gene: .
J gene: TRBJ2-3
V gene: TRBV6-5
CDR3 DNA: TGTGCCAGCGCCCAGCTGAGGGGGGGGACAGATACGCAGTATTTT
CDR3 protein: CASAQLRGGTDTQYF

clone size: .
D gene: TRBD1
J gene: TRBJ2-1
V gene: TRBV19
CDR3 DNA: TGTGCCAGCCAGGGGGCAAGAGCCTACAATGAGCAGTTCTTC
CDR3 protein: CASQGARAYNEQFF